One sample yielded the 3 T cell receptor beta chains listed below, sequenced in a study of CD8+ T cells in alopecia areata. Extraction of RNA preceded its reverse transcription into cDNA, which served as the sequencing template. Profiled with immunoSEQ multiplex PCR; TCRdb holds only in-frame clones, not every one. The table includes about 140,000 clones, roughly 80% detected once. The treatment denotes: oral pan-JAK inhibitor, 5-10 mg twice daily. Sequenced material: CD8+ T cells sorted from blood, taken at week 4, from a patient treated with tofacitinib. Receptors originate from a human donor with alopecia areata.

A single count supports this clone. The chain is built from TRBV19 and TRBJ2-1, with 8 positions matching TRBD1. Germline V CDR1 and CDR2: LNHDA, SQIVND (reference sequence). The V segment lost 5 bases and the J segment 10 bases; nucleotides outside the gene matches: 7. This CDR3 comprises 13 residues. In DNA, the CDR3 is TGTGCCAGTAGTCTTACAGGGGGATTCGAGCAGTTCTTC. It specifies CASSLTGGFEQFF.

This chain joins TRBV9 and TRBJ2-5; D uncertain. Germline lookup yields CDR1 SGDLS and CDR2 YYNGEE. The CDR3 loop spans 14 amino acids. V was trimmed by 0 bases and J by 5 bases, leaving 11 bases between them. The CDR3 spells CASSVGRIGETQYF. CDR3 nucleotide sequence: TGTGCCAGCAGCGTAGGAAGGATTGGGGAGACCCAGTACTTC.

The CDR3: CASSQSASYEQYF. The CDR3 DNA sequence: TGCGCCAGCAGCCAGTCAGCCTCCTACGAGCAGTACTTC. The chain combines TRBV4-1 with TRBJ2-7; D unresolved. Germline V gene lookup returns CDR1 MGHRA and CDR2 YSYEKL. V lost 3 bases to trimming and J lost 0 bases, with 6 bases between them. This CDR3 spans 13 amino acids.